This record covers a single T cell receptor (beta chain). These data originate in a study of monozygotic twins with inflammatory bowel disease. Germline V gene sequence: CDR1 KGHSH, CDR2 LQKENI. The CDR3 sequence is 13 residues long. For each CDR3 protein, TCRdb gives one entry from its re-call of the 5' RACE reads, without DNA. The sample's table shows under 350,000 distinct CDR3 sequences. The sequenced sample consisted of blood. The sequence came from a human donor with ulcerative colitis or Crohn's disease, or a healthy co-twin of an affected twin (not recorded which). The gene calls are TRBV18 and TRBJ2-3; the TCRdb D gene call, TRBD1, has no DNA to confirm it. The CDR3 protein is CASSPRDADTQYF.